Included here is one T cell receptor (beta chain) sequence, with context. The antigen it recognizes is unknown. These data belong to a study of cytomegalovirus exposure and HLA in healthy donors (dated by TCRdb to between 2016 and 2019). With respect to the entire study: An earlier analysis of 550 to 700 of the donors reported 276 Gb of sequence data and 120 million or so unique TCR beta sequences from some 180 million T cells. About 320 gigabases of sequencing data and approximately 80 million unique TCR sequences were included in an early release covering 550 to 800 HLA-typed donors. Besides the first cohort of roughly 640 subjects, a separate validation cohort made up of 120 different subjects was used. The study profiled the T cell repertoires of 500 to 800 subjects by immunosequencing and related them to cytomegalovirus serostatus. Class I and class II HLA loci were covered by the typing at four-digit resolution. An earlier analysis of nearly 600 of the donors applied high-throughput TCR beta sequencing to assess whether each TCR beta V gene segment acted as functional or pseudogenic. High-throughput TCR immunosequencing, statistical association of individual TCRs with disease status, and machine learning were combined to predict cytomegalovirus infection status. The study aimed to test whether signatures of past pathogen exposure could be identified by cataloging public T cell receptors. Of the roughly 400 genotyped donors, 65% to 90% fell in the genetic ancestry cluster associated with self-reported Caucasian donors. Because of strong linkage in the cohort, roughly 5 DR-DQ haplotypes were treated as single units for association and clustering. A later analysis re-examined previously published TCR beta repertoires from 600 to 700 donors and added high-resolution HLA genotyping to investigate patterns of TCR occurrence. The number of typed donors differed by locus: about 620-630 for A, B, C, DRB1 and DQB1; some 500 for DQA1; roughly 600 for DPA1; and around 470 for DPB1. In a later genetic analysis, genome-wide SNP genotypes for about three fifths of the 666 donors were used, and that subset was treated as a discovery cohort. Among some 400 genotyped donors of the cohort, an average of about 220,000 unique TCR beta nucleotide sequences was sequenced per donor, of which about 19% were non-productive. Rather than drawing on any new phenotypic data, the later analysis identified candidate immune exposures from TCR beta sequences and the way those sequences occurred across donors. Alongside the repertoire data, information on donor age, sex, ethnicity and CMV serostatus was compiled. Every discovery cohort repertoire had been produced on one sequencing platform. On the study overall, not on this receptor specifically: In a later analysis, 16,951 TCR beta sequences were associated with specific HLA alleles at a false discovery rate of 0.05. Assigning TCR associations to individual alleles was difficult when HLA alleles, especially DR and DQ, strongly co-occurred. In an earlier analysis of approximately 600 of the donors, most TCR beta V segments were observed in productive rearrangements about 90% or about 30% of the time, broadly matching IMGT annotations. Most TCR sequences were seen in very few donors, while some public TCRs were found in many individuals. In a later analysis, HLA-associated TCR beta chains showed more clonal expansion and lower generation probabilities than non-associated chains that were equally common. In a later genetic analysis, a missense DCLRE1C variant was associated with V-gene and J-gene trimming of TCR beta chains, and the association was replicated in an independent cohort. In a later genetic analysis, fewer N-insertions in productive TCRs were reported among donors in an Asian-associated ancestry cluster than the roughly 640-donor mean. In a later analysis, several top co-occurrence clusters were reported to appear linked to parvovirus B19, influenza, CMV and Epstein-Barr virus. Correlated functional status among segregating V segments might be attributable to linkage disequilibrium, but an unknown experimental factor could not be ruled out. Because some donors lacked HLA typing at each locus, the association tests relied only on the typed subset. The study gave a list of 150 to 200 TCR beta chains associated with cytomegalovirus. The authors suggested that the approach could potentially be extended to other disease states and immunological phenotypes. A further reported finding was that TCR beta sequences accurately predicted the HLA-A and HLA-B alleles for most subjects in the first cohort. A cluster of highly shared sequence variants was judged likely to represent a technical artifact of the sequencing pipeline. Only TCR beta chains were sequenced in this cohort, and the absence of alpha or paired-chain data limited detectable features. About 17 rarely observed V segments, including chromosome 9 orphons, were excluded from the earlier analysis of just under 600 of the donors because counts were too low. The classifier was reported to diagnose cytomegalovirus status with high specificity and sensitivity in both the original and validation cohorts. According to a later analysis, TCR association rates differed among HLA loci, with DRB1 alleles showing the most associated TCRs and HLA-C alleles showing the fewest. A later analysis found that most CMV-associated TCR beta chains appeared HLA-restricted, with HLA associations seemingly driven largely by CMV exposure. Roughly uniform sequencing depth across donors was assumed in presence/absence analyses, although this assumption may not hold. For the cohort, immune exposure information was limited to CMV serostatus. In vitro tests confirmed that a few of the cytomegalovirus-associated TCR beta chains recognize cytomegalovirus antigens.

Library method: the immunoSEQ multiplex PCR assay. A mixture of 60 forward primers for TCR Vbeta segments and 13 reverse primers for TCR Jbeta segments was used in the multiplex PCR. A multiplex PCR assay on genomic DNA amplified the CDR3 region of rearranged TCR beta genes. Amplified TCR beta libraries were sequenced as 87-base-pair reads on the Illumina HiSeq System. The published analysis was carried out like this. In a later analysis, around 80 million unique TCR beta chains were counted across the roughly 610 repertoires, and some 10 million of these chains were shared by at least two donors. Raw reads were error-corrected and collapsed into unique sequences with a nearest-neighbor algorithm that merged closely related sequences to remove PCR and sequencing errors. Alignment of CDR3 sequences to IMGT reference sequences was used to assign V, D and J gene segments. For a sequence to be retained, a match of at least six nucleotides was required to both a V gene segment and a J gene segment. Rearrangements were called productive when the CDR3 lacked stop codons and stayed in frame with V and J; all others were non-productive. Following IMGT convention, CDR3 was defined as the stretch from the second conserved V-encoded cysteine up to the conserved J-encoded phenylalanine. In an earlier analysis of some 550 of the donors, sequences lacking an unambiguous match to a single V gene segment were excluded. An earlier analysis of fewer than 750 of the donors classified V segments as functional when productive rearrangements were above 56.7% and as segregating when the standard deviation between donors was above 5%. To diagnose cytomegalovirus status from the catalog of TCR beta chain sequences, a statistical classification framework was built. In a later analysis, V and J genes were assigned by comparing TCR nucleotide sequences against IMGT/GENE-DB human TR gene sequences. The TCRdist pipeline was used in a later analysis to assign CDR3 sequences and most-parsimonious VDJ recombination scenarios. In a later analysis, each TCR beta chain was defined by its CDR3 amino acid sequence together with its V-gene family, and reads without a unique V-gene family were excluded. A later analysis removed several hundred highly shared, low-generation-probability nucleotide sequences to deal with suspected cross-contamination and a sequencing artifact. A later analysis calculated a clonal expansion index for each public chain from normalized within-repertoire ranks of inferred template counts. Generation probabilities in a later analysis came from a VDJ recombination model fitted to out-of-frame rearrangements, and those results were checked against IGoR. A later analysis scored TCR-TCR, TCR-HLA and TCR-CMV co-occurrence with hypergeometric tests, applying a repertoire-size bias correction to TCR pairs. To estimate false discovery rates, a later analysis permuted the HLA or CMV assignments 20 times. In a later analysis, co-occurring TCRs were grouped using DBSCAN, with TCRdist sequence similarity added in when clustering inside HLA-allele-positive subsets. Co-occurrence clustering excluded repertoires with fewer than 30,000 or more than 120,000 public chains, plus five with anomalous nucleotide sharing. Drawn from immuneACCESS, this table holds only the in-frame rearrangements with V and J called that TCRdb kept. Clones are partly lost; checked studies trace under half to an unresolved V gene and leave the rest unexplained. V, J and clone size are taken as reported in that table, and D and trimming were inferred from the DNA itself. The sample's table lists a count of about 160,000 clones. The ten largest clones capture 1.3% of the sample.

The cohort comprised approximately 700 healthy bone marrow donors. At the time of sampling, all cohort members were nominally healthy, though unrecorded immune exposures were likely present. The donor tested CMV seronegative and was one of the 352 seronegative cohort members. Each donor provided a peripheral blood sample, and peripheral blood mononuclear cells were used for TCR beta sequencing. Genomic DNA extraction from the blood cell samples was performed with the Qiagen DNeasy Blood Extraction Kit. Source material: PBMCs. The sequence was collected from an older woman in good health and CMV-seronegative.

The nucleotides read TGCGCCAGCAGCCAGAATCCCCCGGGGCAGGGACTATATGAAAAACTGTTTTTT. Translated, this is CASSQNPPGQGLYEKLFF. The chain is made from TRBV4-1 and TRBJ1-4; TRBD1 is perhaps the D gene, given 5 matching bases. Sequences MGHRA (CDR1) and YSYEKL (CDR2) are obtained from the germline V gene. V is reduced by 3 bases and J by 6 bases, leaving a spacing of 23 bases between them. Inclusive of the bounding cysteine and phenylalanine, the CDR3 is 18 residues long. The read is trimmed to its CDR3 DNA, 54 bases read in frame from base 1.